Below, 8 T cell receptor beta chains from the same sample are listed, as sequenced in a study of early stage breast cancer tumors. The repertoire was sequenced with immunoSEQ multiplex PCR; TCRdb's copy has only in-frame clones and lacks some. Of 70,000 or so clones in the sample, over 80% were seen once. The sequencing input was blood. All receptors derive from a person in their 40s with breast cancer.

The chain links TRBV29-1 to TRBJ1-1; a possible D gene is TRBD1 (5 bases). The CDR3 extends over 12 amino acids. V lost 4 bases to trimming and J lost 1 base, with 7 bases between them. Per the germline V gene, CDR1 is SQVTM and CDR2 is ANQGSEA. For the CDR3, the DNA is TGCAGCGTTGTAAGGGGGAACACTGAAGCTTTCTTT. Its protein is CSVVRGNTEAFF.

The rearrangement uses TRBV5-4 and TRBJ2-2, with D possibly TRBD1 on 6 matching bases. The CDR3 runs to 14 residues. V was cut by 3 bases and J by 2 bases, with 8 bases left in between. Per germline, CDR1 SGHNT and CDR2 YYREEE (reference sequence). CDR3 residues: CASSWTVNTGELFF. The CDR3 DNA is TGTGCCAGCAGCTGGACAGTTAACACCGGGGAGCTGTTTTTT.

As DNA, the CDR3 is TGTGCCAGCAGGCGGACAGGGATAGGGAACACTGAAGCTTTCTTT. It is translated as CASRRTGIGNTEAFF. V usage is TRBV27 and J usage is TRBJ1-1; 8 nucleotides agree with TRBD1. V lost 6 bases, J lost 1 base, and 7 bases stayed unmatched. CDR3 length: 15 residues. Germline CDR1 MNHEY, CDR2 SMNVEV (reference sequence).

This chain links TRBV2 with TRBJ2-6; TRBD1 matches 7 bases. From germline, CDR1 is SNHLY and CDR2 FYNNEI. After removal of 7 bases from V and 4 bases from J, the junction contained 7 bases not matched to a gene. This CDR3 comprises 15 residues. The CDR3 DNA reads TGTGCCAGCAAGACACAGGGGCTGGGGGCCAACGTCCTGACTTTC. Residues: CASKTQGLGANVLTF.

V and J are TRBV28 and TRBJ2-7; D not resolved. Trimming removed 5 bases from V and 6 bases from J, with 11 bases in between. CDR1 is MDHEN and CDR2 is SYDVKM in the germline V gene. The CDR3 length is 12 residues. The CDR3 sequence: CASSLLGSEQYF. The CDR3, as DNA: TGTGCCAGCAGTCTCCTGGGCTCCGAGCAGTACTTC.

This clone was observed a few times. V gene TRBV28 combines with J gene TRBJ1-1, with unresolved D. CDR1 and CDR2 (germline): MDHEN, SYDVKM. V was clipped by 4 bases and J by 4 bases, with 7 bases between them. This CDR3 region has 12 residues. The CDR3 loop reads CASSWLGTEAFF. For the CDR3, the DNA is TGTGCCAGCAGTTGGCTGGGCACTGAAGCTTTCTTT.

The chain links TRBV13 to TRBJ2-2, with a possible D match to TRBD2 (5 bases). Per germline, CDR1 PRHDT and CDR2 FYEKMQ (reference sequence). The length of the CDR3 is 15 residues. V lost 3 bases, J lost 0 bases, and 8 bases lay in between. The CDR3 sequence: CASSFGVANTGELFF. In DNA form, the CDR3 reads TGTGCCAGCAGCTTCGGGGTCGCGAACACCGGGGAGCTGTTTTTT. Using reference TRBV13 and TRBJ2-2 for the parts outside the CDR3, the full variable domain is AAGVIQSPRHLIKEKRETATLKCYPIPRHDTVYWYQQGPGQDPQFLISFYEKMQSDKGSIPDRFSAQQFSDYHSELNMSSLELGDSALYFCASSFGVANTGELFFGEGSRLTVL.

The chain employs TRBV7-9 and TRBJ1-1; D gene uncertain. The length of the CDR3 is 17 residues. V was pared by 1 base and J by 2 bases, with 17 bases between. The V gene's germline CDR1 is SEHNR and CDR2 FQNEAQ (reference sequence). The CDR3 spells CASSLEVLFKPNTEAFF. The CDR3 DNA reads TGTGCCAGCAGCTTAGAGGTTCTCTTTAAACCAAACACTGAAGCTTTCTTT.